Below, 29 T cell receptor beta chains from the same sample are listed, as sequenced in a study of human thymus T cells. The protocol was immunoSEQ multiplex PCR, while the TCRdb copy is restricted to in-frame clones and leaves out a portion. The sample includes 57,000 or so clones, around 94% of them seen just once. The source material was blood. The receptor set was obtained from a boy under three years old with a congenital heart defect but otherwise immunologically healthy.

The CDR3 reads CASSMRSGRAATDTQYF. The CDR3 nucleotides are TGTGCCAGTAGTATGCGGAGCGGGAGGGCCGCCACAGATACGCAGTATTTT. This chain links TRBV19 with TRBJ2-3, with 10 nucleotides matching TRBD2. V dropped 3 bases and J dropped 2; count of bases not matched to a gene: 8. The germline CDR1 and CDR2 sequences are LNHDA and SQIVND (reference sequence). The CDR3 contains 17 residues.

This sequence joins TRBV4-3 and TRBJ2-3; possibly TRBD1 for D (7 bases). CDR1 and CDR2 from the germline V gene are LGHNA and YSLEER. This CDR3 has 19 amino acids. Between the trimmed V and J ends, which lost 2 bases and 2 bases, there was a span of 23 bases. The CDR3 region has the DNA TGCGCCAGCAGCCAAATTCAAGGGGGCTCGGACTACAACACAGATACGCAGTATTTT. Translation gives CASSQIQGGSDYNTDTQYF.

For the CDR3, the DNA is TGTGCCAGCAGCAAGGGCGCCGGGCAGGAGGGTGATTCACCCCTCCACTTT. It encodes CASSKGAGQEGDSPLHF. The rearrangement joins TRBV21-1 to TRBJ1-6. TRBV21-1 is termed a pseudogene. CDR3 length: 17 residues.

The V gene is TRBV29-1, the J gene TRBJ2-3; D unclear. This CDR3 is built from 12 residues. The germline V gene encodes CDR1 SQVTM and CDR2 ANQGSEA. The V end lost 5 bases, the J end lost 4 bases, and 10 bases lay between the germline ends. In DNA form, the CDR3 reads TGCAGCGTTCCCATACGGTCAGATACGCAGTATTTT. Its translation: CSVPIRSDTQYF.

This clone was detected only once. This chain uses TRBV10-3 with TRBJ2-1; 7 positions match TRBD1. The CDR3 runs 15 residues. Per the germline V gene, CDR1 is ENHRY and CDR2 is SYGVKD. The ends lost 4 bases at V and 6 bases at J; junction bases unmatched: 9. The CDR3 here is CAISVRQGQGNEQFF. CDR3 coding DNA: TGTGCCATCAGTGTTCGACAGGGACAAGGCAATGAGCAGTTCTTC.

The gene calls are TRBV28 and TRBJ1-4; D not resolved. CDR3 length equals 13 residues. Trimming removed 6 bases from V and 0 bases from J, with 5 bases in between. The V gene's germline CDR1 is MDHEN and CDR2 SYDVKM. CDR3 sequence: CASRYSTNEKLFF. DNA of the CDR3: TGTGCCAGCAGGTACTCAACTAATGAAAAACTGTTTTTT.

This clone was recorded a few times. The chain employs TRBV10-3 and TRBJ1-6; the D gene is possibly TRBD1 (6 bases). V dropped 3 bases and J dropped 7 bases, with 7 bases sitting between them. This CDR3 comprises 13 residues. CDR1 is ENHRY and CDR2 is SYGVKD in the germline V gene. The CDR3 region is CAISDRGNSPLHF. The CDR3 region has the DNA TGTGCCATCAGTGACAGGGGAAATTCACCCCTCCACTTT.

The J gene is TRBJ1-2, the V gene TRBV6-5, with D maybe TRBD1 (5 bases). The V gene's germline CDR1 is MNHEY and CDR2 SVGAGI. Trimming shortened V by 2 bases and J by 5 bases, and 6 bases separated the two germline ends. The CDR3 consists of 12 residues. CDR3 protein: CASSYDRYGYTF. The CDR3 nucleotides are TGTGCCAGCAGTTACGACAGATATGGCTACACCTTC.

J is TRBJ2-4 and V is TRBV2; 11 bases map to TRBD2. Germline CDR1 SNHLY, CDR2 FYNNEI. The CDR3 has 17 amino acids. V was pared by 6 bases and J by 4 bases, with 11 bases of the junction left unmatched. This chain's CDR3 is CASSQLAGVGGKNIQYF. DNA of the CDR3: TGTGCCAGCAGCCAACTAGCGGGAGTCGGGGGGAAAAACATTCAGTACTTC.

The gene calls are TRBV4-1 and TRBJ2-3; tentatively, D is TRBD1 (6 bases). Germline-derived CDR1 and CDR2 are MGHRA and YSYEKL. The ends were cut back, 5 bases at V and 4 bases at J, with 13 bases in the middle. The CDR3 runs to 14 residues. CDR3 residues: CASSSQQGPDTQYF. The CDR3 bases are TGCGCCAGCAGCTCACAACAGGGCCCAGATACGCAGTATTTT.

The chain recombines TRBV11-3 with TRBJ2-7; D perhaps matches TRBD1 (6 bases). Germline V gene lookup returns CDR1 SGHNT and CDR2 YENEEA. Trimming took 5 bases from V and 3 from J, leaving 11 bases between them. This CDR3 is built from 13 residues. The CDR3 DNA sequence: TGTGCCAGCAGCCCGGGACACCTCTACGAGCAGTACTTC. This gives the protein CASSPGHLYEQYF.

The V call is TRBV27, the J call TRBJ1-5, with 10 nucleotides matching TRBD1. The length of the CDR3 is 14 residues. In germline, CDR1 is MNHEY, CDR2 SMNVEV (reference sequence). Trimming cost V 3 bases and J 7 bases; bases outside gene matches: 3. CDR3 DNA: TGTGCCAGCAGTTTGGACAGGGGGAACCAGCCCCAGCATTTT. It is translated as CASSLDRGNQPQHF.

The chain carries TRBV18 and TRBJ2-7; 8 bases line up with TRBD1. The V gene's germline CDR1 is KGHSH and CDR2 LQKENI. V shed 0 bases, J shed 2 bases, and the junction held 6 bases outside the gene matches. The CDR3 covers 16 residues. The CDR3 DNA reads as TGTGCCAGCTCACCACCAAACAGGGGGTACGCCTACGAGCAGTACTTC. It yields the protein CASSPPNRGYAYEQYF. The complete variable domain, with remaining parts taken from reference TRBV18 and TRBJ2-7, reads NAGVMQNPRHLVRRRGQEARLRCSPMKGHSHVYWYRQLPEEGLKFMVYLQKENIIDESGMPKERFSAEFPKEGPSILRIQQVVRGDSAAYFCASSPPNRGYAYEQYFGPGTRLTVT.

CDR3 protein: CASSEGGIGTEAFF. The CDR3 DNA follows: TGCGCCAGCAGCGAAGGGGGCATTGGCACTGAAGCTTTCTTT. The J gene is TRBJ1-1, the V gene TRBV10-1; the match to TRBD1 covers 7 bases. The CDR3 spans 14 residues. Unmatched junction bases numbered 8, after V lost 6 bases and J lost 4 bases. CDR1 is WNHNN and CDR2 is SYGVQD in the germline V gene (reference sequence).

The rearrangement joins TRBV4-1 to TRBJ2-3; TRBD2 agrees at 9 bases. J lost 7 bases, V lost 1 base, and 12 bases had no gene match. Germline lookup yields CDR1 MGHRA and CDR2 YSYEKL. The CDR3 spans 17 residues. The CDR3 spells CASSQGTSATRMNTQYF. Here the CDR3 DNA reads TGCGCCAGCAGCCAAGGGACTAGCGCCACACGCATGAATACGCAGTATTTT.

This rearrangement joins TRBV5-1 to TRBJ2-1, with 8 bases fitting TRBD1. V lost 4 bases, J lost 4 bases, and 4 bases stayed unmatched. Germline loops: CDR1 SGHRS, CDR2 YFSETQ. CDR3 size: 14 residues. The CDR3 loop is CASSPGQAYNEQFF. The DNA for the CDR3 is TGCGCCAGCAGCCCGGGACAGGCTTACAATGAGCAGTTCTTC.

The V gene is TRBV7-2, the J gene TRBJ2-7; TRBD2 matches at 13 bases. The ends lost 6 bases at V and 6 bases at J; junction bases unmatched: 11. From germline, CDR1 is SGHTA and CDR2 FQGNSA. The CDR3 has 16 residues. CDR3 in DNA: TGTGCCAGCAGTCCTGTGGGTACTAGCGGGGGGGCCGAGCAGTACTTC. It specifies CASSPVGTSGGAEQYF.

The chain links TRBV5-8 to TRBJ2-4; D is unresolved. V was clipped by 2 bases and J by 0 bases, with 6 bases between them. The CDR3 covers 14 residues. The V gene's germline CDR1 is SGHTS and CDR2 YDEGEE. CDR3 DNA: TGTGCCAGCAGCTTTGAGCTAGCCAAAAACATTCAGTACTTC. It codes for CASSFELAKNIQYF.

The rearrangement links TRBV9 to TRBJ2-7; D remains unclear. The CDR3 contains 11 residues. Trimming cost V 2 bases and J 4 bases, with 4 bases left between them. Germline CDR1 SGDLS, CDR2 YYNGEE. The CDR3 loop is CASSVAYEQYF. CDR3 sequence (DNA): TGTGCCAGCAGCGTGGCGTACGAGCAGTACTTC.

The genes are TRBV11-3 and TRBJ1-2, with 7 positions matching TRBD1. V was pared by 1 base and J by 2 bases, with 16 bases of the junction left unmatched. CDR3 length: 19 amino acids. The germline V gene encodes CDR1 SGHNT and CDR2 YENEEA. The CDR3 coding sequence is TGTGCCAGCAGCTTAGTGCGCTGGGGGCAGGGGGACGGAAACTATGGCTACACCTTC. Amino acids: CASSLVRWGQGDGNYGYTF.

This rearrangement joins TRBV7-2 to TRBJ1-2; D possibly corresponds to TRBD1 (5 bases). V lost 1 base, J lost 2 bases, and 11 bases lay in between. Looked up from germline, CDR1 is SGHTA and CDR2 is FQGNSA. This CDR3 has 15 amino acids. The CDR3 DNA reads TGTGCCAGCAGCTTAGTGGGGGGAGAGAACTATGGCTACACCTTC. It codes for CASSLVGGENYGYTF. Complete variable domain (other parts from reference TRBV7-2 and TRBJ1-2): GAGVSQSPSNKVTEKGKDVELRCDPISGHTALYWYRQSLGQGLEFLIYFQGNSAPDKSGLPSDRFSAERTGGSVSTLTIQRTQQEDSAVYLCASSLVGGENYGYTFGSGTRLTVV.

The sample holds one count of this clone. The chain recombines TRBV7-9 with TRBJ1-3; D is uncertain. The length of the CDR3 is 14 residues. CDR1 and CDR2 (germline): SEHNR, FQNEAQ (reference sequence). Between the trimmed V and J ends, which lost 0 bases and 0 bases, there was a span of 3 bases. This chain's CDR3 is CASSLAPSGNTIYF. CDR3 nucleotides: TGTGCCAGCAGCTTAGCCCCCTCTGGAAACACCATATATTTT.

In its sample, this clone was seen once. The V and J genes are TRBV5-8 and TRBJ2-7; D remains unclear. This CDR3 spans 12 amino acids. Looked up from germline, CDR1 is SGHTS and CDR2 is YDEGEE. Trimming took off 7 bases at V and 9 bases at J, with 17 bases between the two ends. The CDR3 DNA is TGTGCCAGCCGCCGGACGTCTTTTGGGCAGTACTTC. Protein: CASRRTSFGQYF.

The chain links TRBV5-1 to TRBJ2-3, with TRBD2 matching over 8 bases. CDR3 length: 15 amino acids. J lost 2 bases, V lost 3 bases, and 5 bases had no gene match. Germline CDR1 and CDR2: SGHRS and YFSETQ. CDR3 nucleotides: TGCGCCAGCAGCTCCGGGACTAGTCCCACAGATACGCAGTATTTT. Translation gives CASSSGTSPTDTQYF.

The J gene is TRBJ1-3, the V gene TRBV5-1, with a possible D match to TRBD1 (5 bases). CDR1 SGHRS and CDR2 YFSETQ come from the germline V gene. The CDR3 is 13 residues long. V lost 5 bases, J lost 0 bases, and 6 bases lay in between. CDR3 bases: TGCGCCAGCAGGGGGGTCTCTGGAAACACCATATATTTT. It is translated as CASRGVSGNTIYF.

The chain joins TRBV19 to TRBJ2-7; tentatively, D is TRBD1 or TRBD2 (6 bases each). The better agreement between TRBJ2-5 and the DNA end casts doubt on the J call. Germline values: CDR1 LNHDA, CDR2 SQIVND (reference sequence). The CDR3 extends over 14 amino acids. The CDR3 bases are TGTGCCAGTAGTATAACAGGGAGCGGGGAGACCCAGTACTTC. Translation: CASSITGSGETQYF.

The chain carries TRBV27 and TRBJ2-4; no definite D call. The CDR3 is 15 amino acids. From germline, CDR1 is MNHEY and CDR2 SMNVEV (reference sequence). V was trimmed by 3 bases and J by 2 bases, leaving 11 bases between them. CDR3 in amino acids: CASSFAGPPKNIQYF. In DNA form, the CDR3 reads TGTGCCAGCAGTTTCGCCGGCCCCCCCAAAAACATTCAGTACTTC.

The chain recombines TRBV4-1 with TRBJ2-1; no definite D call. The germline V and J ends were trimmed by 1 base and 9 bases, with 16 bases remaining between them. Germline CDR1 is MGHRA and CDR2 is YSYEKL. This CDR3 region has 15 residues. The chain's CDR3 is CASSQVETVVGEQFF. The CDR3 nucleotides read TGCGCCAGCAGCCAAGTGGAGACGGTAGTTGGTGAGCAGTTCTTC.

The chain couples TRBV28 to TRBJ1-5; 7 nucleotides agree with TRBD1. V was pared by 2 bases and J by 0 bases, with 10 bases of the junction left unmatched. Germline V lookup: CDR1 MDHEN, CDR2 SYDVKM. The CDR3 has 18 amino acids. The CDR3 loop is CASSLIRDRPLSNQPQHF. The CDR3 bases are TGTGCCAGCAGTTTAATCCGGGACAGACCACTTAGCAATCAGCCCCAGCATTTT.